This TCR beta chain derives from a study of vaccination and CD4 T cells after COVID-19. Study overall: All convalescent patients were nasal swab PCR positive for SARS-CoV-2; 9 or 10 had mild and one severe disease. Convalescent donors totaled six males and four females, including two who were Hispanic. A median of around 73 days (range 14 to 241) separated dose two from the taking of post-vaccine samples.

Treatment of the sample: roughly 10-day PBMC culture with coronavirus spike peptide pools or control peptides (ViraFEST assay). At both days 3 and 7, half the medium was replaced with fresh IL-2 medium. Between the trimmed V and J ends, which lost 3 bases and 2 bases, there was a span of 8 bases. The CDR3 extends over 13 amino acids. Per the germline V gene, CDR1 is SQVTM and CDR2 is ANQGSEA. A remark on this clonotype: No antigen is known for it.

Cultured CD4+ T cell DNA was sequenced using the Oncomine TCR Beta short-read assay. TCRdb fed the PCR reads into MiXCR, producing one record per CDR3 protein. The sample includes 1,500 to 2,500 distinct CDR3 sequences, about 59% of them seen just once. This chain uses TRBV29-1 with TRBJ1-5; D uncertain. This clonotype originated in a human donor who had recovered from COVID-19. Specimen: CD4+ T cells from blood, cultured in vitro, collected after SARS-CoV-2 vaccination. CDR3 region: CSVDLGGNQPQHF. CDR3 nucleotides: TGCAGCGTTGATTTGGGTGGCAATCAGCCCCAGCATTTT.